This is a list of T cell receptor beta chains from one sample in a study of blood T cell repertoires in COVID-19. Sequencing was performed with immunoSEQ multiplex PCR; in TCRdb, only in-frame clones are kept and a portion is missing. Here the sample spans tens of thousands of clones, around 80% being singletons. The sequencing input was peripheral blood. These receptors all come from a woman at least 80 years old with acute or convalescent COVID-19. CDR3s include the opening cysteine and the closing phenylalanine or tryptophan. A D gene is named only where the DNA matches it firmly. Expanded clones get a size class; other rows say once, few or many, or leave the size out.

D gene,V gene,J gene,clone size,CDR3 length,CDR3 DNA,CDR3 protein
.,TRBV2,TRBJ1-6,.,15,TGTGCCAGCAGTGGCTTCGTGGGAGGTAATTCACCCCTCCACTTT,CASSGFVGGNSPLHF
TRBD1,TRBV28,TRBJ1-2,.,14,TGTGCCAACCAACAGGGGGGGCCTAACTATGGCTACACCTTC,CANQQGGPNYGYTF
.,TRBV12-3/TRBV12-4,TRBJ1-1,.,12,TGTGCCAGCAGCCGGGAGAACACTGAAGCTTTCTTT,CASSRENTEAFF
.,TRBV27,TRBJ2-7,.,13,TGTGCCAGCAGTAGAAAGCCCCATTACGAGCAGTACTTC,CASSRKPHYEQYF
.,TRBV12-1,TRBJ1-2,.,16,TGTGCCAGCAGCCCCCCTAGATTTCGGCCGTACTATGGCTACACCTTC,CASSPPRFRPYYGYTF
.,TRBV5-1,TRBJ2-2,.,14,TGCGCCAGCAGCCCGACAGTGAACACCGGGGAGCTGTTTTTT,CASSPTVNTGELFF
TRBD1,TRBV5-1,TRBJ1-4,.,14,TGCGCCAGCTGTCTCTCAGGGGGGAGTGAAAAACTGTTTTTT,CASCLSGGSEKLFF
.,TRBV5-4,TRBJ1-3,few,18,TGTGCCAGCAGCCAGTTTTTAACCGGGGGGCTCGGTGGAAACACCATATATTTT,CASSQFLTGGLGGNTIYF
TRBD1,TRBV3-1/TRBV3-2,TRBJ1-3,.,18,TGTGCCAGCAGCCAAGACGCCTTAACAGGGGGCTCTGGAAACACCATATATTTT,CASSQDALTGGSGNTIYF
TRBD2,TRBV7-2,TRBJ2-3,.,16,TGTGCCAGCAGCTTAGTTAGTAGCGGGGGCACAGATACGCAGTATTTT,CASSLVSSGGTDTQYF
.,TRBV6-6,TRBJ1-2,.,16,TGTGCCAGCAGCCCACGTGGGAGGGGCGAGAACTATGGCTACACCTTC,CASSPRGRGENYGYTF
.,TRBV11-1,TRBJ2-3,.,16,TGTGCCAGCAGCTTAGGTCTTGCTACTAGCACAGATACGCAGTATTTT,CASSLGLATSTDTQYF
TRBD2,TRBV5-6,TRBJ2-7,.,17,TGTGCCAGCAGCTTGCCTAGCGGGAGGTATACACCCTACGAGCAGTACTTC,CASSLPSGRYTPYEQYF
TRBD1,TRBV5-4,TRBJ2-1,.,16,TGTGCCAGCAGCTCCCCGGGGCCAGGGGGTGTCCATGAGCAGTTCTTC,CASSSPGPGGVHEQFF
.,TRBV29-1,TRBJ1-1,.,11,TGCAGCGTTACAGGTTACACTGAAGCTTTCTTT,CSVTGYTEAFF
TRBD2,TRBV6-2/TRBV6-3,TRBJ2-2,.,19,TGTGCCAGCAGTTATGCGTCCCGAGGACTAGCGGGAGTTACCGGGGAGCTGTTTTTT,CASSYASRGLAGVTGELFF
TRBD1,TRBV18,TRBJ1-5,.,16,TGTGCCAGCTCACCACTATCACAGGGGGCAGGTCAGCCCCAGCATTTT,CASSPLSQGAGQPQHF
.,TRBV29-1,TRBJ2-3,.,13,TGCAGCGGCGGGGAGGCGTTCACAGATACGCAGTATTTT,CSGGEAFTDTQYF
.,TRBV28,TRBJ1-5,.,14,TGTGCCAGCAGCTCCGCCGGGAGCAATCAGCCCCAGCATTTT,CASSSAGSNQPQHF
TRBD1,TRBV12-5,TRBJ1-2,.,15,TGTGCTAGTGGTTCCTCAGGGACAGGGTTGTATGGCTACACCTTC,CASGSSGTGLYGYTF
TRBD2,TRBV5-8,TRBJ2-1,.,18,TGTGCCAGCACTCCCAGGCTAGCGGGAGTTTCGCCCTACAATGAGCAGTTCTTC,CASTPRLAGVSPYNEQFF
.,TRBV7-9,TRBJ1-6,.,12,TGTGCCAGCAGCTTACTTAATTCACCCCTCCACTTT,CASSLLNSPLHF
TRBD1,TRBV2,TRBJ1-5,few,16,TGTGCCAGCAACCCCCCAGGGGGCAGGGGCAATCAGCCCCAGCATTTT,CASNPPGGRGNQPQHF
TRBD1,TRBV5-4,TRBJ2-1,.,14,TGTGCCAGCAGCTCCAAACAGGGGAGCGATGAGCAGTTCTTC,CASSSKQGSDEQFF
TRBD1,TRBV10-2,TRBJ1-2,.,15,TGCGCCAGCAGGGACAGGCTCGTGGGGGGCTATGGCTACACCTTC,CASRDRLVGGYGYTF
.,TRBV28,TRBJ2-1,.,12,TGTGCCAGCAGTTCCCGACCTGCGGGGCAGTTCTTC,CASSSRPAGQFF
.,TRBV29-1,TRBJ2-7,.,12,TGCAGCGTTGAATCGGGAAGCTACGAGCAGTACTTC,CSVESGSYEQYF
.,TRBV11-2,TRBJ2-5,.,13,TGTGCCAGCAGCGGACAGTACCAAGAGACCCAGTACTTC,CASSGQYQETQYF
TRBD1,TRBV4-1,TRBJ2-7,.,15,TGCGCCAGCAGCCAAGGCCCGGACAGGGACGACGAGCAGTACTTC,CASSQGPDRDDEQYF
TRBD1,TRBV28,TRBJ1-2,.,14,TGTGCCAGCAGTTCCCGGGACAGAGCCTATGGCTACACCTTC,CASSSRDRAYGYTF
.,TRBV29-1,TRBJ2-7,.,12,TGCAGCGTTTCGGAGGATACCTACGAGCAGTACTTC,CSVSEDTYEQYF
.,TRBV3-1/TRBV3-2,TRBJ1-2,.,13,TGTGCCAGCAGCCAATCAGGGTCTTCTGGCTACACCTTC,CASSQSGSSGYTF
.,TRBV27,TRBJ2-7,few,14,TGTGCCAGCAGTTTGAGGGTTGCGGGCTACGAGCAGTACTTC,CASSLRVAGYEQYF
TRBD2,TRBV4-1,TRBJ2-3,.,19,TGCGCCAGCAGCCAAGATCTTTTTGCGGGGGGACCTAGCACAGATACGCAGTATTTT,CASSQDLFAGGPSTDTQYF
TRBD1,TRBV7-2,TRBJ1-1,.,15,TGTGCCAGCAGCTGGGGGACAGGGGGCATCACTGAAGCTTTCTTT,CASSWGTGGITEAFF
.,TRBV5-6,TRBJ1-2,.,14,TGTGCCAGCAGCTTGGCGCAGGGGCAGCAGGGCTACACCTTC,CASSLAQGQQGYTF
.,TRBV2,TRBJ2-5,.,13,TGTGCCAGCAGTGAAGCGGGGCCTGAGACCCAGTACTTC,CASSEAGPETQYF
.,TRBV7-8,TRBJ1-2,few,13,TGTGCCAGCAGCTTAGGCGGAGGTTATGGCTACACCTTC,CASSLGGGYGYTF
.,TRBV9,TRBJ1-1,once,14,TGTGCCAGCAGCGTAGAGGCAGGTAACACTGAAGCTTTCTTT,CASSVEAGNTEAFF
TRBD2,TRBV5-6,TRBJ2-5,few,14,TGTGCCAGCAGTTCGGGACTACCCCAAGAGACCCAGTACTTC,CASSSGLPQETQYF
TRBD1,TRBV6-2/TRBV6-3,TRBJ2-7,.,16,TGTGCCAGCAGCCGCCATGACAGGGGGCGACTCTCCGAGCAGTACTTC,CASSRHDRGRLSEQYF
TRBD1,TRBV7-3,TRBJ1-2,.,13,TGTGCCAGCAGTTCCGGGACAGGGGGTGGCTACACCTTC,CASSSGTGGGYTF
.,TRBV28,TRBJ1-5,.,16,TGTGCCAGCAGCGTCACAGGGAAGGGGAACAATCAGCCCCAGCATTTT,CASSVTGKGNNQPQHF
.,TRBV28,TRBJ2-3,.,13,TGTGCCACTACCCCAGGGCTCACAGATACGCAGTATTTT,CATTPGLTDTQYF
.,TRBV9,TRBJ1-4,.,14,TGTGCCAGCAGCGTAGGACAGAGGAATGAAAAACTGTTTTTT,CASSVGQRNEKLFF
TRBD1,TRBV6-5,TRBJ1-2,.,14,TGTGCCAGCAGCCAACAGGGGGACAACTATGGCTACACCTTC,CASSQQGDNYGYTF
TRBD1,TRBV13,TRBJ1-3,.,16,TGTGCCAGCAGCTTGAACAGGGGGCAGGCTGGAAACACCATATATTTT,CASSLNRGQAGNTIYF
.,TRBV9,TRBJ2-5,.,15,TGTGCCAGCAGCGTAGTTGGGGGCGCGTTTGAGACCCAGTACTTC,CASSVVGGAFETQYF
TRBD1,TRBV4-2,TRBJ1-2,once,14,TGTGCCAGCAGCCAAGATACAGGGGGGTATGGCTACACCTTC,CASSQDTGGYGYTF
.,TRBV19,TRBJ1-2,once,15,TGTGCCAGTAGCCCCGGTGGCCATCGGGGAGGTGGCTACACCTTC,CASSPGGHRGGGYTF
.,TRBV5-1,TRBJ2-1,.,15,TGCGCCAGCAGCTTGGGACAGGGGACTAACAATGAGCAGTTCTTC,CASSLGQGTNNEQFF